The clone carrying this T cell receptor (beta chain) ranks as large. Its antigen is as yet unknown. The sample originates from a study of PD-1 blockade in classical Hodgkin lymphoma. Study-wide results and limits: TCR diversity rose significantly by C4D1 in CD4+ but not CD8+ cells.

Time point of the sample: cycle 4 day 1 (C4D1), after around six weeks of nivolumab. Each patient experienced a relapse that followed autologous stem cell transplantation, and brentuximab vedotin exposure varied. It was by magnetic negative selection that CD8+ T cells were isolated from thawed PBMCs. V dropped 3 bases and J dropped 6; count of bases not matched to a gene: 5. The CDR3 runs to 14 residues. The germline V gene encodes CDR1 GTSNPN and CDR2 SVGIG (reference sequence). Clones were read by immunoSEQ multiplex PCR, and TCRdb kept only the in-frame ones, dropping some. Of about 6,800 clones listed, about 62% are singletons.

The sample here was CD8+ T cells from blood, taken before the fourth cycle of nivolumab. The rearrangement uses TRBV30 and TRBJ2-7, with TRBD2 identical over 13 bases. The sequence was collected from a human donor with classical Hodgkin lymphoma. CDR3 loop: CAWREGLAGAEQYF. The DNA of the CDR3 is TGTGCCTGGAGAGAAGGACTAGCGGGAGCCGAGCAGTACTTC.